Following are 18 T cell receptor beta chains from one sample sequenced in a study of beta chain features in type 1 diabetes. What was sequenced were expressed TCRB transcripts, since all of the isolated RNA had been reverse transcribed. Generated by immunoSEQ multiplex PCR, the TCRdb table keeps only in-frame clones and is missing some. The sample yields almost 350,000 clones, roughly 8% seen once. Sequenced sample: central memory CD4+ T cells from blood. Every receptor here comes from a woman aged 18-29 years in good health.

The genes are TRBV4-3 and TRBJ2-1; 15 positions match TRBD2. The CDR3 sequence is 21 residues long. Losses at the gene ends were 4 bases for V and 0 bases for J; bases not matched to a gene: 13. Germline CDR1 LGHNA, CDR2 YSLEER. CDR3 sequence reads: CASSPTRTSGRGRSSYNEQFF. Here the CDR3 DNA reads TGCGCCAGCAGCCCAACCCGGACTAGCGGGAGGGGGAGAAGCTCCTACAATGAGCAGTTCTTC.

As to this clone: This sample includes further DNA sequences coding for the same CDR3. The chain combines TRBV7-9 with TRBJ1-5; 9 bases map to TRBD1. After removal of 1 base from V and 6 bases from J, the junction contained 4 bases not matched to a gene. The length of the CDR3 is 15 residues. Germline V gene sequence: CDR1 SEHNR, CDR2 FQNEAQ (reference sequence). The CDR3 here is CASSLGGTGSQPQHF. The CDR3 DNA follows: TGTGCCAGCAGCTTAGGGGGGACAGGGTCTCAGCCCCAGCATTTT.

The J gene is TRBJ1-6, the V gene TRBV18; 7 bases align to TRBD1. Germline V CDR1 and CDR2: KGHSH, LQKENI. This CDR3 is built from 15 residues. V shed 6 bases and J 0 bases; nucleotides not matched to a gene: 2. The DNA of the CDR3 is TGTGCCAGCTCGCCAGGGGGCTCCTATAATTCACCCCTCCACTTT. This sequence encodes CASSPGGSYNSPLHF.

This clone was recorded a few times. The rearrangement uses TRBV6-5 and TRBJ1-4, with unresolved D. Germline values: CDR1 MNHEY, CDR2 SVGAGI. CDR3 length equals 13 residues. Trimming removed 9 bases at V and 4 bases at J, with 12 bases between. In DNA, the CDR3 is TGTGCCAGTCAGGACGGGCTTAATGAAAAACTGTTTTTT. Its translation is CASQDGLNEKLFF.

In its sample, this clone was seen many times. This chain joins TRBV7-9 and TRBJ2-3; TRBD2 agrees at 14 bases. Germline V gene sequence: CDR1 SEHNR, CDR2 FQNEAQ (reference sequence). This CDR3 spans 18 amino acids. Losses at the gene ends were 3 bases for V and 2 bases for J; bases not matched to a gene: 7. CDR3 amino acids: CASSLGLAGARNTDTQYF. CDR3 nucleotides: TGTGCCAGCAGCTTGGGACTAGCGGGAGCGAGGAACACAGATACGCAGTATTTT.

J is TRBJ2-7 and V is TRBV5-1, with D tentatively TRBD2 (5 bases). Germline V CDR1 and CDR2: SGHRS, YFSETQ. V was shortened by 4 bases and J by 3 bases, with 11 bases between the two germline ends. The CDR3 is 13 residues long. The CDR3 region has the DNA TGCGCCAGCAGCAATGGCGAGGGCTACGAGCAGTACTTC. Its protein product is CASSNGEGYEQYF.

The genes are TRBV27 and TRBJ1-1; D call uncertain. V was shortened by 6 bases and J by 1 base, with 15 bases between the two germline ends. CDR1 is MNHEY and CDR2 is SMNVEV in the germline V gene (reference sequence). This CDR3 is 15 amino acids long. CDR3 amino acids: CASSRSTTENTEAFF. The CDR3 region has the DNA TGTGCCAGCAGCCGCAGCACAACAGAGAACACTGAAGCTTTCTTT.

This clone was found many times. This chain links TRBV28 with TRBJ1-4, with 7 bases aligning to TRBD1. The CDR3 extends over 14 amino acids. Trimming took 6 bases from V and 8 from J; bases not matched to a gene: 9. Germline CDR1 reads MDHEN; CDR2 reads SYDVKM. In DNA, the CDR3 is TGTGCCAGCAGAACAGGGGCTAATCGGGAAAAACTGTTTTTT. This codes for CASRTGANREKLFF.

The CDR3 coding sequence is TGTGCCAGCAGTGCATGGCAGGGAGGTAGTCAGCCCCAGCATTTT. This sequence encodes CASSAWQGGSQPQHF. The chain joins TRBV6-5 to TRBJ1-5, with D possibly being TRBD1 (5 bases). This CDR3 is built from 15 residues. V lost 5 bases, J lost 6 bases, and 17 bases lay in between. Germline CDR1 reads MNHEY; CDR2 reads SVGAGI.

At least ten counts were recorded for this clone. The rearrangement joins TRBV10-3 to TRBJ1-3; D ambiguous. The CDR3 is made up of 15 amino acids. Per germline, CDR1 ENHRY and CDR2 SYGVKD. V lost 8 bases to trimming and J lost 0 bases, with 14 bases between them. CDR3 bases: TGTGCCATCGCCTTAGCTTTTAGCTCTGGAAACACCATATATTTT. Translated, it gives CAIALAFSSGNTIYF.

This clone was picked up one time. V gene TRBV5-6 combines with J gene TRBJ2-7, with 11 bases fitting TRBD2. V was clipped by 0 bases and J by 2 bases; unmatched bases: 7. Per the germline V gene, CDR1 is SGHDT and CDR2 is YYEEEE. CDR3 size: 17 residues. CDR3 amino acids: CASSLVAGTSGTYEQYF. As DNA, the CDR3 is TGTGCCAGCAGCTTGGTAGCCGGGACTAGCGGAACCTACGAGCAGTACTTC.

Comments on this clone: Other DNA sequences in this sample translate to the same CDR3. The rearrangement uses TRBV9 and TRBJ2-1, with 9 bases matching TRBD2. V lost 0 bases and J lost 7; bases outside the gene matches: 8. Per germline, CDR1 SGDLS and CDR2 YYNGEE. The CDR3 sequence is 16 residues long. The chain's CDR3 is CASSVVAGGPGNEQFF. Here the CDR3 DNA reads TGTGCCAGCAGCGTAGTTGCGGGAGGGCCTGGGAATGAGCAGTTCTTC.

CDR3 coding DNA: TGCAGCGTTAAAAGGAGTTTGGACACAGATACGCAGTATTTT. This encodes CSVKRSLDTDTQYF. V usage is TRBV29-1 and J usage is TRBJ2-3, with unresolved D. The germline V gene has CDR1 SQVTM and CDR2 ANQGSEA. The length of the CDR3 is 14 residues. Trimming cost V 5 bases and J 2 bases, with 14 bases left between them.

V and J are TRBV18 and TRBJ2-1; 7 bases match TRBD2. The CDR3 consists of 15 residues. CDR1 and CDR2 (germline): KGHSH, LQKENI. V was clipped by 4 bases and J by 2 bases; unmatched bases: 5. The CDR3 nucleotides are TGTGCCAGCTCACGACAGACTAGCACCTACAATGAGCAGTTCTTC. It specifies CASSRQTSTYNEQFF.

This clone was picked up a small number of times. The V and J genes are TRBV28 and TRBJ1-4; tentatively, D is TRBD1 (5 bases). CDR1 is MDHEN, CDR2 SYDVKM, per germline. The CDR3 consists of 13 residues. V was clipped by 6 bases and J by 10 bases, with 15 bases between them. This CDR3 reads CASRGTDWVKLFF. CDR3 bases: TGTGCCAGCAGAGGGACCGACTGGGTAAAACTGTTTTTT.

This clone was detected only a few times. The chain is built from TRBV19 and TRBJ1-1; D remains unclear. Germline CDR1 is LNHDA and CDR2 is SQIVND (reference sequence). The CDR3 spans 15 residues. V lost 3 bases and J 1 base, leaving 12 bases between the germline ends. The CDR3 DNA reads TGTGCCAGTAGTATGGCCAGTTATCCGAACACTGAAGCTTTCTTT. Its translation is CASSMASYPNTEAFF. Together with reference TRBV19 and TRBJ1-1, the CDR3 gives the full variable domain: DGGITQSPKYLFRKEGQNVTLSCEQNLNHDAMYWYRQDPGQGLRLIYYSQIVNDFQKGDIAEGYSVSREKKESFPLTVTSAQKNPTAFYLCASSMASYPNTEAFFGQGTRLTVV.

This clone was recorded at least ten times. The V call is TRBV19, the J call TRBJ2-1, with a tentative D call TRBD2 (5 bases). Looked up from germline, CDR1 is LNHDA and CDR2 is SQIVND (reference sequence). This CDR3 has 13 residues. Between the trimmed V and J ends, which lost 4 bases and 7 bases, there was a span of 11 bases. CDR3 loop: CASSSERRNEQFF. In nucleotides, the CDR3 is TGTGCCAGTAGTAGCGAGCGGAGGAATGAGCAGTTCTTC. Complete variable domain (other parts from reference TRBV19 and TRBJ2-1): DGGITQSPKYLFRKEGQNVTLSCEQNLNHDAMYWYRQDPGQGLRLIYYSQIVNDFQKGDIAEGYSVSREKKESFPLTVTSAQKNPTAFYLCASSSERRNEQFFGPGTRLTVL.

This clone has just a few counts. The chain carries TRBV4-2 and TRBJ2-4; tentatively, D is TRBD2 (7 bases). Trimming took 0 bases from V and 10 from J, leaving 13 bases between them. The CDR3 is made up of 14 amino acids. Germline CDR1 and CDR2: LGHNA and YNFKEQ. The CDR3 DNA reads as TGTGCCAGCAGCCAAGAATCCAGCGGGACAATTCAGTACTTC. It yields the protein CASSQESSGTIQYF.